There are a few counts of the clone carrying this TCR beta chain. The antigen remains undetermined. These data belong to a study of beta chain features in type 1 diabetes. Study outcomes and limitations: Researchers reported that naive, central memory and Treg TCRB repertoires appeared more similar in patients than in healthy donors. A possible short-template PCR bias applies equally to patients and controls. Patients with Type 1 diabetes showed moderately but significantly shorter TCRB CDR3s in all four CD4+ subsets.

cDNA synthesis used the whole RNA isolate, giving expressed TCRB sequences. The protocol was immunoSEQ multiplex PCR, while the TCRdb copy is restricted to in-frame clones and leaves out a portion. The sample lists around 150,000 clones; around a tenth were seen once. Germline CDR1 SQVTM, CDR2 ANQGSEA. The CDR3 runs 11 residues. The V end lost 7 bases, the J end lost 2 bases, and 7 bases lay between the germline ends. This TCR came from a man younger than 45 with type 1 diabetes. The chain employs TRBV29-1 and TRBJ2-3; D gene unclear. The sequencing input was central memory CD4+ T cells from blood. The CDR3 sequence is CSAYYTDTQYF. In DNA, the CDR3 is TGCAGCGCCTACTACACAGATACGCAGTATTTT.